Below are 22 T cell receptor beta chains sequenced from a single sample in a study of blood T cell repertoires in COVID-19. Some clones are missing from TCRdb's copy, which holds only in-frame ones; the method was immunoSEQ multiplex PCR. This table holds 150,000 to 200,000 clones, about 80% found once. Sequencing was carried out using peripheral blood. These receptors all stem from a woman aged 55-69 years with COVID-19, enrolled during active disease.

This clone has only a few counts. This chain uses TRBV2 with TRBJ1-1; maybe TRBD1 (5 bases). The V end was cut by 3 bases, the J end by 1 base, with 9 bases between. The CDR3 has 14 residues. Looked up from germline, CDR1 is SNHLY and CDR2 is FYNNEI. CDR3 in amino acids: CASSDPGGNTEAFF. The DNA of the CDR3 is TGTGCCAGCAGTGACCCGGGGGGGAACACTGAAGCTTTCTTT.

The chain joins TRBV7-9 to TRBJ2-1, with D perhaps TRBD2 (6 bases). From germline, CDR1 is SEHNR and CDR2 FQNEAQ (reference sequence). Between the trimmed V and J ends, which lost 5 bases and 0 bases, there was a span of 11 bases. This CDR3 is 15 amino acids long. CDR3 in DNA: TGTGCCAGCAGCCTTGGGGACTTCTCCTACAATGAGCAGTTCTTC. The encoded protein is CASSLGDFSYNEQFF. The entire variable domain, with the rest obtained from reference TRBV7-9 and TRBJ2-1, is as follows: DTGVSQNPRHKITKRGQNVTFRCDPISEHNRLYWYRQTLGQGPEFLTYFQNEAQLEKSRLLSDRFSAERPKGSFSTLEIQRTEQGDSAMYLCASSLGDFSYNEQFFGPGTRLTVL.

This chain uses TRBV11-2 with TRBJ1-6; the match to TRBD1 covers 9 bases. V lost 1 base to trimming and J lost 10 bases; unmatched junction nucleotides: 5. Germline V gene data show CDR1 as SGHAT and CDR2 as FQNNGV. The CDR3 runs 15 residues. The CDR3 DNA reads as TGTGCCAGCAGCTTAGCGGGGACAGGGTTATCACCCCTCCACTTT. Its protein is CASSLAGTGLSPLHF.

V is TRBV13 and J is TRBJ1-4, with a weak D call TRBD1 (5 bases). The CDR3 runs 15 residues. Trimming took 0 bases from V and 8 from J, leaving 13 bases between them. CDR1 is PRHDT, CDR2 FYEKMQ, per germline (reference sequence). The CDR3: CASSLGVDRQEKLFF. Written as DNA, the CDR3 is TGTGCCAGCAGCTTAGGCGTCGATCGACAGGAAAAACTGTTTTTT.

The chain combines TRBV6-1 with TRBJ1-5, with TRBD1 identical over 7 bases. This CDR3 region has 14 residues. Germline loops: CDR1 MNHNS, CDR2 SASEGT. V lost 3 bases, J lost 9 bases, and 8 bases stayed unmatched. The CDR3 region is CASSDGTDGRPQHF. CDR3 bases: TGTGCCAGCAGTGACGGGACAGACGGTCGGCCCCAGCATTTT.

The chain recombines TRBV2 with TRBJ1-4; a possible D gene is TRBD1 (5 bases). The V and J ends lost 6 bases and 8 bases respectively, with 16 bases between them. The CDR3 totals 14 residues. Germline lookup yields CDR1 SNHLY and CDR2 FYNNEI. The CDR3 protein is CASRPGLLSEKLFF. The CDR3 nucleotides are TGTGCCAGCAGGCCGGGACTCTTGTCGGAAAAACTGTTTTTT. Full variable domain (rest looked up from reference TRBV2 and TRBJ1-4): EPEVTQTPSHQVTQMGQEVILRCVPISNHLYFYWYRQILGQKVEFLVSFYNNEISEKSEIFDDQFSVERPDGSNFTLKIRSTKLEDSAMYFCASRPGLLSEKLFFGSGTQLSVL.

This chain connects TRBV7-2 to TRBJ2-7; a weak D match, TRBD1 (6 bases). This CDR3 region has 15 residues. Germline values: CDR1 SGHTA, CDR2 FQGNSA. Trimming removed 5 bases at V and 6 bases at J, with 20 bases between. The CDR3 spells CASSPDGQWTGEQYF. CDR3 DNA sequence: TGTGCCAGCAGCCCAGATGGACAGTGGACGGGCGAGCAGTACTTC.

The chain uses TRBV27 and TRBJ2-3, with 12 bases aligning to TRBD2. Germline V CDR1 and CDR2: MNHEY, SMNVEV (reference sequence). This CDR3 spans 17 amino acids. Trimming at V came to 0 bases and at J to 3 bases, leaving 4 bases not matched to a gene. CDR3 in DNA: TGTGCCAGCAGTTTATCGTGGACTAGCGGGATGACAGATACGCAGTATTTT. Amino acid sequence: CASSLSWTSGMTDTQYF.

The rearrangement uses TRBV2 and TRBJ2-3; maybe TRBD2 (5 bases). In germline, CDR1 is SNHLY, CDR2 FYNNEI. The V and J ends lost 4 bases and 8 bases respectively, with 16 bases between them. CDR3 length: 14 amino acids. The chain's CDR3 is CASSARLVEGTQYF. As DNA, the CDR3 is TGTGCCAGCAGTGCTCGGTTGGTCGAGGGTACGCAGTATTTT.

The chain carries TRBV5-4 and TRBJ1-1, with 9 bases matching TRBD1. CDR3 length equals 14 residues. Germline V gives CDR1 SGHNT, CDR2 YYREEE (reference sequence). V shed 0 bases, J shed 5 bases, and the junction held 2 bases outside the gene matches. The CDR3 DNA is TGTGCCAGCAGCTTGGGACAGGGGGGGACTGAAGCTTTCTTT. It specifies CASSLGQGGTEAFF.

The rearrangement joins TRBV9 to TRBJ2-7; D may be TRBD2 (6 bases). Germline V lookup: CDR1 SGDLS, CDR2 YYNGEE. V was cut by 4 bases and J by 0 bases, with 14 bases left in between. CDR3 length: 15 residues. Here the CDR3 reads CASSPRGIISYEQYF. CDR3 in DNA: TGTGCCAGCAGCCCACGCGGGATTATCTCCTACGAGCAGTACTTC.

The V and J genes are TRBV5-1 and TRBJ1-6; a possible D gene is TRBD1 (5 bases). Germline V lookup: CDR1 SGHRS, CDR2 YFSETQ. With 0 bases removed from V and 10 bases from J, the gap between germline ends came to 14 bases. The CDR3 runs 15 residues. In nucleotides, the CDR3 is TGCGCCAGCAGCTTGGCCGGGGGGGAGGACTCACCCCTCCACTTT. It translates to CASSLAGGEDSPLHF. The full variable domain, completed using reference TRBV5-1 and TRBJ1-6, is KAGVTQTPRYLIKTRGQQVTLSCSPISGHRSVSWYQQTPGQGLQFLFEYFSETQRNKGNFPGRFSGRQFSNSRSEMNVSTLELGDSALYLCASSLAGGEDSPLHFGNGTRLTVT.

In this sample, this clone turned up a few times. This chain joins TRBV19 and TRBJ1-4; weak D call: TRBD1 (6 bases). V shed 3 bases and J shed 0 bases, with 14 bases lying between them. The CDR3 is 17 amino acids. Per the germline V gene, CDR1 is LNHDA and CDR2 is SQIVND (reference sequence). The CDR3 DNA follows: TGTGCCAGTAGTATCATGGGGGCCAGCTCAACTAATGAAAAACTGTTTTTT. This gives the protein CASSIMGASSTNEKLFF.

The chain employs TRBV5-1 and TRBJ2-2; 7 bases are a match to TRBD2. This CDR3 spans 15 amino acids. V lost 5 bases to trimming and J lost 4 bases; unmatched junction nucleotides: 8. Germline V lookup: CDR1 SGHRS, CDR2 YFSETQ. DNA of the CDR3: TGCGCCAGCAGTATAGCGGGCCATATCACCGGGGAGCTGTTTTTT. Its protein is CASSIAGHITGELFF.

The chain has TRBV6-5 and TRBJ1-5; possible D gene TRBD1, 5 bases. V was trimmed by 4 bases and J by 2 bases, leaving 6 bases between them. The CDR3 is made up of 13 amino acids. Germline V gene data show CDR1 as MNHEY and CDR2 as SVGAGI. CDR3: CASSWGGNQPQHF. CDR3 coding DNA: TGTGCCAGCAGTTGGGGGGGCAATCAGCCCCAGCATTTT.

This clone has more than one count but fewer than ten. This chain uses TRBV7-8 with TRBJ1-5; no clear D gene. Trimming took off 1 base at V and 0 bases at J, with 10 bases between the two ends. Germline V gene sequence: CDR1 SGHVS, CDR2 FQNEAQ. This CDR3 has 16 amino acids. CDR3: CASSLVSGYSNQPQHF. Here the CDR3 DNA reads TGTGCCAGCAGCTTAGTGTCGGGGTATAGCAATCAGCCCCAGCATTTT.

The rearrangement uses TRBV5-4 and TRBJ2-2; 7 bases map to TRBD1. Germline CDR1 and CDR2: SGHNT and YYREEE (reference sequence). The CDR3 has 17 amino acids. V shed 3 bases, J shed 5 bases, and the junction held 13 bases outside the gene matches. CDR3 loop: CASSSRQTGVRTGELFF. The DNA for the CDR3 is TGTGCCAGCAGCTCTCGACAAACAGGGGTGCGAACCGGGGAGCTGTTTTTT. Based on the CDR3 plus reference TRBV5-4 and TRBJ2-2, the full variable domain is ETGVTQSPTHLIKTRGQQVTLRCSSQSGHNTVSWYQQALGQGPQFIFQYYREEENGRGNFPPRFSGLQFPNYSSELNVNALELDDSALYLCASSSRQTGVRTGELFFGEGSRLTVL.

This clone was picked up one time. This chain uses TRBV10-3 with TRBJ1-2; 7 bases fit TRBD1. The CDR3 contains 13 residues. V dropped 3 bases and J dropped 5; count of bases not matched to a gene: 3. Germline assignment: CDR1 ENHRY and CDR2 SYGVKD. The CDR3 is CAISEATGYGYTF. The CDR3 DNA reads TGTGCCATCAGTGAAGCGACAGGGTATGGCTACACCTTC.

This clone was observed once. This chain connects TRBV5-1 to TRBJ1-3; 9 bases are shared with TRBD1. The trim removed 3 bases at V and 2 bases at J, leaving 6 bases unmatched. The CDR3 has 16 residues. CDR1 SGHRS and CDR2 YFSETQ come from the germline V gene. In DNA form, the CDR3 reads TGCGCCAGCAGCTCACAGGGGGCGACTACTGGAAACACCATATATTTT. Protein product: CASSSQGATTGNTIYF.

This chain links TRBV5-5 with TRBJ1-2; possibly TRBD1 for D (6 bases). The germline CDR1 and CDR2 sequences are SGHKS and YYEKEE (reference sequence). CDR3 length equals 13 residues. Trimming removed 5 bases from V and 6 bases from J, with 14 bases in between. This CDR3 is CASSRAGVDGYTF. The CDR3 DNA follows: TGTGCCAGCAGTCGGGCAGGGGTGGATGGCTACACCTTC.

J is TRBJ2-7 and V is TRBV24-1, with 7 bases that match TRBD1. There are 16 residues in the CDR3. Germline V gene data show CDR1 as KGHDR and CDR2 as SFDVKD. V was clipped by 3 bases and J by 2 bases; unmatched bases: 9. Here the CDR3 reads CATSDTGQARAYEQYV. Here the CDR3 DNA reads TGTGCCACCAGTGATACTGGACAGGCTCGGGCCTACGAGCAGTACGTC.

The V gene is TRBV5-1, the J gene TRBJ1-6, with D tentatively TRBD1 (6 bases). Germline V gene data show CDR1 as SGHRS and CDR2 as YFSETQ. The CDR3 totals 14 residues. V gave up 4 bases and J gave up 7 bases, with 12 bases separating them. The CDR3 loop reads CASSTDQGNSPLHF. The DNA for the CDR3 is TGCGCCAGCAGCACCGATCAGGGGAATTCACCCCTCCACTTT.